The sequence of this T cell receptor beta chain was determined in a study of T cell responses to AZD1222 COVID-19 vaccine. Germline loops: CDR1 MNHEY, CDR2 SMNVEV (reference sequence). V lost 8 bases and J 4 bases, leaving 14 bases between the germline ends. The CDR3 is 14 amino acids. Measured with immunoSEQ multiplex PCR; TCRdb has only the in-frame clones, and not every one. The sample carries 94,000 or so clones, 85% to 90% recorded once. This specimen consisted of peripheral blood, obtained on day 0 of AZD1222 vaccination. The source is an adult in good health. The V gene is TRBV27, the J gene TRBJ2-2, with a possible D match to TRBD2 (6 bases). Written as DNA, the CDR3 is TGTGCCAGCGGGCGGGGTGTGGGCACCGGGGAGCTGTTTTTT. Translating gives CASGRGVGTGELFF.